This T cell receptor beta chain is drawn from a study of blood T cell repertoires in COVID-19. The germline V gene has CDR1 SEHNR and CDR2 FQNEAQ (reference sequence). The CDR3 has 14 residues. V lost 5 bases to trimming and J lost 0 bases, with 10 bases between them. Repertoires were generated with immunoSEQ multiplex PCR, while TCRdb's copy carries only in-frame clones and drops some. The sample has 150,000 to 200,000 clones, approximately 90% seen once. The chain is built from TRBV7-9 and TRBJ1-2; possible D gene TRBD1, 6 bases. The specimen sequenced was peripheral blood. This receptor was taken from a man younger than 30 with acute or convalescent COVID-19. The CDR3 protein is CASSQGRANYGYTF. The CDR3 DNA reads TGTGCCAGCAGCCAGGGGCGAGCTAACTATGGCTACACCTTC.